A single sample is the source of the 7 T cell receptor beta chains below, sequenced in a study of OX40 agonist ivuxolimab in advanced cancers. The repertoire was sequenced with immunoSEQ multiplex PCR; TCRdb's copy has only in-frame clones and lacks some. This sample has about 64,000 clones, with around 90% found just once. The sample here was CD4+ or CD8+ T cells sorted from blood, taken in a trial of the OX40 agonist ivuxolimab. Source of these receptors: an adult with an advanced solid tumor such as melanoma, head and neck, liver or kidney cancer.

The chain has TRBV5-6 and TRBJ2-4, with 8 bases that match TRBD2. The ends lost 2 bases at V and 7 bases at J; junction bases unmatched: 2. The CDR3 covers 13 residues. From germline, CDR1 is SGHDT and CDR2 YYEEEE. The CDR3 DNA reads TGTGCCAGCAGCTTCGGCGGGAGGAACATTCAGTACTTC. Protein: CASSFGGRNIQYF.

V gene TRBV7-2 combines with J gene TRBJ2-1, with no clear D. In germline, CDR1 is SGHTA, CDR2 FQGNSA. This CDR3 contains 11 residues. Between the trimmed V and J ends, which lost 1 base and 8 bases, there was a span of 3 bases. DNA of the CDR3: TGTGCCAGCAGCTTAGTGGATGAGCAGTTCTTC. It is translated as CASSLVDEQFF.

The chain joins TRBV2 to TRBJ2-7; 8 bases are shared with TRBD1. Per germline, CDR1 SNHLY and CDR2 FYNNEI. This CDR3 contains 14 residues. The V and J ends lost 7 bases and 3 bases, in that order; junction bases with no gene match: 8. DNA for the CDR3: TGTGCCAGCAATGCCGGGACAGGTGGCTACGAGCAGTACTTC. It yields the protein CASNAGTGGYEQYF.

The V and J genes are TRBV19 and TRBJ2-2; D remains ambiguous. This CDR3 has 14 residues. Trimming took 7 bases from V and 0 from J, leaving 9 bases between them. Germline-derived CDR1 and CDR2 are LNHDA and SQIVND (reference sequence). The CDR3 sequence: CASKRAANTGELFF. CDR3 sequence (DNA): TGTGCCAGTAAGAGAGCCGCGAACACCGGGGAGCTGTTTTTT. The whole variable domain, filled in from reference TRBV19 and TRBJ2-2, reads DGGITQSPKYLFRKEGQNVTLSCEQNLNHDAMYWYRQDPGQGLRLIYYSQIVNDFQKGDIAEGYSVSREKKESFPLTVTSAQKNPTAFYLCASKRAANTGELFFGEGSRLTVL.

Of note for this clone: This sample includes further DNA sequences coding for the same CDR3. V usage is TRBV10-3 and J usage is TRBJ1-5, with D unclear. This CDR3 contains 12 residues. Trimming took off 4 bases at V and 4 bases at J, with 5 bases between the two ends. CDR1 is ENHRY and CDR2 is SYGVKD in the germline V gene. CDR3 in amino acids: CAISGTNQPQHF. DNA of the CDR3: TGTGCCATCAGTGGGACTAATCAGCCCCAGCATTTT.

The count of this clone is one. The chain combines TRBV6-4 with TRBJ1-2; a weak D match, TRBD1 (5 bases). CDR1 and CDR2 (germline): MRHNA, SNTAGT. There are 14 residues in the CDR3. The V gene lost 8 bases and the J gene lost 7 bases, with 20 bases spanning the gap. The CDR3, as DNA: TGTGCCAGCTCTGTAGGGGCGGAAGGGTCTGGCTACACCTTC. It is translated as CASSVGAEGSGYTF.

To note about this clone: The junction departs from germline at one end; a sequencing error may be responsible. This CDR3 is CASRARPGLGYDEQFF. The CDR3 DNA is TGTGCCAGCAGAGCACGACCGGGGCTAGGCTACGATGAGCAGTTCTTC. The chain links TRBV2 to TRBJ2-1, with D perhaps TRBD1 or TRBD2 (5 bases each). The CDR3 runs 16 residues. CDR1 and CDR2 from the germline V gene are SNHLY and FYNNEI. Full variable domain (outside the CDR3, taken from reference TRBV2 and TRBJ2-1): EPEVTQTPSHQVTQMGQEVILRCVPISNHLYFYWYRQILGQKVEFLVSFYNNEISEKSEIFDDQFSVERPDGSNFTLKIRSTKLEDSAMYFCASRARPGLGYDEQFFGPGTRLTVL.